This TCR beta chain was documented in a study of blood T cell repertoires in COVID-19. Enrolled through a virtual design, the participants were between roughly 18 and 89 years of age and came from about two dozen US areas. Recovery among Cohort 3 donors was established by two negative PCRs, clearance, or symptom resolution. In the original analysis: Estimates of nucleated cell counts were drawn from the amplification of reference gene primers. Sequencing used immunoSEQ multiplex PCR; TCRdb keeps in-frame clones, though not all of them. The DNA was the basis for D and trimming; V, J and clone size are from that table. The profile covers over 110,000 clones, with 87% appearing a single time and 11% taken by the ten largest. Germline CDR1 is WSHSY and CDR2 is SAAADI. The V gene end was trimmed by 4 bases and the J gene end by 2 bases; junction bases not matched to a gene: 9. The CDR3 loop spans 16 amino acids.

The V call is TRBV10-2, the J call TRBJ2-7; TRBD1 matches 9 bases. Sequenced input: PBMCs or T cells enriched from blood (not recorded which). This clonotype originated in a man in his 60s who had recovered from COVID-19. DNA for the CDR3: TGCGCCAGCAGTGTTCAGTGGACAGGGGTGCCCTACGAGCAGTACTTC. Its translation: CASSVQWTGVPYEQYF.